One and the same sample provided the 30 T cell receptor beta chains below, sequenced in a study of shared clonotypes between healthy human individuals. Generated by immunoSEQ multiplex PCR, the TCRdb table keeps only in-frame clones and is missing some. This table holds some 490,000 clones, approximately 80% found once. Material: PBMCs. These receptors were obtained from a woman aged 40 to 55 in good health. Some clones in this sample may be carry-over from other donors' samples.

The chain carries TRBV5-1 and TRBJ2-1; unclear D gene. CDR1 is SGHRS and CDR2 is YFSETQ in the germline V gene. The V end lost 0 bases, the J end lost 8 bases, and 12 bases lay between the germline ends. The length of the CDR3 is 14 residues. The CDR3 loop is CASSLGKVGDEQFF. CDR3 nucleotides: TGCGCCAGCAGCTTGGGAAAAGTGGGCGATGAGCAGTTCTTC.

V is TRBV10-3 and J is TRBJ1-2; D uncertain. The germline gives CDR1 ENHRY, CDR2 SYGVKD. V dropped 3 bases and J dropped 3 bases, with 11 bases sitting between them. The CDR3 has 14 residues. For the CDR3, the DNA is TGTGCCATCAGTGAACCCCTGGTTGACTATGGCTACACCTTC. This sequence encodes CAISEPLVDYGYTF.

The chain combines TRBV2 with TRBJ1-1; TRBD1 might be the D (6 bases). Looked up from germline, CDR1 is SNHLY and CDR2 is FYNNEI. Trimming took 8 bases from V and 3 from J, leaving 10 bases between them. This CDR3 contains 12 residues. The CDR3 sequence: CASGTLYTEAFF. In DNA, the CDR3 is TGTGCCAGCGGGACACTTTACACTGAAGCTTTCTTT. Drawing the rest from reference TRBV2 and TRBJ1-1, the complete variable domain is EPEVTQTPSHQVTQMGQEVILRCVPISNHLYFYWYRQILGQKVEFLVSFYNNEISEKSEIFDDQFSVERPDGSNFTLKIRSTKLEDSAMYFCASGTLYTEAFFGQGTRLTVV.

This CDR3 is CASSQPGQGVYGYTF. CDR3 sequence (DNA): TGTGCCAGCAGCCAACCGGGACAGGGGGTTTATGGCTACACCTTC. The chain employs TRBV4-2 and TRBJ1-2; 11 nucleotides agree with TRBD1. CDR1 LGHNA and CDR2 YNFKEQ come from the germline V gene. This CDR3 is built from 15 residues. V shed 2 bases, J shed 5 bases, and the junction held 4 bases outside the gene matches.

The rearrangement joins TRBV29-1 to TRBJ2-1; no clear D gene. The V end lost 7 bases, the J end lost 5 bases, and 12 bases lay between the germline ends. CDR3 length: 12 residues. Germline V gene sequence: CDR1 SQVTM, CDR2 ANQGSEA. CDR3 DNA: TGCAGCGGGAAGGCCCGAGACAATGAGCAGTTCTTC. It codes for CSGKARDNEQFF.

The rearrangement links TRBV29-1 to TRBJ2-3; 7 bases match TRBD2. The CDR3 contains 14 residues. From germline, CDR1 is SQVTM and CDR2 ANQGSEA. V lost 3 bases, J lost 0 bases, and 3 bases stayed unmatched. The CDR3 sequence: CSVETSCSTDTQYF. CDR3 DNA: TGCAGCGTTGAGACTAGCTGTAGCACAGATACGCAGTATTTT.

The chain links TRBV5-6 to TRBJ2-7; tentatively, D is TRBD2 (6 bases). The germline V gene has CDR1 SGHDT and CDR2 YYEEEE. Trimming stripped 1 base from V and 7 bases from J, with 12 bases between. This CDR3 comprises 13 residues. Written as DNA, the CDR3 is TGTGCCAGCAGCTTGTATATGGCGGGGGAGCAGTACTTC. This translates into CASSLYMAGEQYF.

This chain connects TRBV6-1 to TRBJ2-5; 8 bases match TRBD2. Germline V gene sequence: CDR1 MNHNS, CDR2 SASEGT. With 3 bases clipped from V and 2 bases from J, the junction kept 2 bases outside the gene matches. The CDR3 runs 14 residues. CDR3 region: CASSDGGGQETQYF. CDR3 nucleotides: TGTGCCAGCAGTGACGGCGGGGGGCAAGAGACCCAGTACTTC.

V usage is TRBV5-1 and J usage is TRBJ1-6; D may be TRBD1 (5 bases). Germline CDR1 is SGHRS and CDR2 is YFSETQ. The CDR3 extends over 15 amino acids. V dropped 4 bases and J dropped 4 bases, with 12 bases sitting between them. CDR3 sequence reads: CASSPDGHYNSPLHF. CDR3 in DNA: TGCGCCAGCAGCCCAGACGGACATTATAATTCACCCCTCCACTTT. Full variable domain (outside the CDR3, taken from reference TRBV5-1 and TRBJ1-6): KAGVTQTPRYLIKTRGQQVTLSCSPISGHRSVSWYQQTPGQGLQFLFEYFSETQRNKGNFPGRFSGRQFSNSRSEMNVSTLELGDSALYLCASSPDGHYNSPLHFGNGTRLTVT.

The J gene is TRBJ2-7, the V gene TRBV18; D is perhaps TRBD1 or TRBD2 (6 bases each). Germline V gives CDR1 KGHSH, CDR2 LQKENI. The V end lost 2 bases, the J end lost 6 bases, and 17 bases lay between the germline ends. This CDR3 comprises 15 residues. The CDR3 nucleotides are TGTGCCAGCTCACCAAATGCAGGGGAGGCAGTCGAGCAGTACTTC. This encodes CASSPNAGEAVEQYF.

V is TRBV11-2 and J is TRBJ2-1, with a weak D call TRBD2 (6 bases). The V and J ends lost 3 bases and 8 bases respectively, with 8 bases between them. The germline V gene has CDR1 SGHAT and CDR2 FQNNGV. The CDR3 consists of 12 residues. The CDR3 nucleotides read TGTGCCAGCAGCTTCGGAGGGCATGAGCAGTTCTTC. Amino acids: CASSFGGHEQFF.

This clone turned up a few times. The chain uses TRBV19 and TRBJ1-1; 9 nucleotides match TRBD1. Germline V gives CDR1 LNHDA, CDR2 SQIVND (reference sequence). The length of the CDR3 is 18 residues. V was clipped by 6 bases and J by 5 bases; unmatched bases: 19. The CDR3, as DNA: TGTGCCAGTAGCGTCAAGCGTGGGACAGGGAGCATCGGGACTGAAGCTTTCTTT. Its protein is CASSVKRGTGSIGTEAFF. The full variable domain, rest sourced from reference TRBV19 and TRBJ1-1, is DGGITQSPKYLFRKEGQNVTLSCEQNLNHDAMYWYRQDPGQGLRLIYYSQIVNDFQKGDIAEGYSVSREKKESFPLTVTSAQKNPTAFYLCASSVKRGTGSIGTEAFFGQGTRLTVV.

This chain uses TRBV5-1 with TRBJ2-1; 7 bases are a match to TRBD2. Trimming removed 2 bases from V and 0 bases from J; junction bases left unmatched: 2. The CDR3 extends over 15 amino acids. Germline loops: CDR1 SGHRS, CDR2 YFSETQ. The CDR3 nucleotides are TGCGCCAGCAGCTTATCTAGCGGCTCCTACAATGAGCAGTTCTTC. Encoded protein: CASSLSSGSYNEQFF. Full variable domain (outside the CDR3, taken from reference TRBV5-1 and TRBJ2-1): KAGVTQTPRYLIKTRGQQVTLSCSPISGHRSVSWYQQTPGQGLQFLFEYFSETQRNKGNFPGRFSGRQFSNSRSEMNVSTLELGDSALYLCASSLSSGSYNEQFFGPGTRLTVL.

This rearrangement joins TRBV5-6 to TRBJ2-4; TRBD1 or TRBD2 may be the D gene (6 bases each). The germline V and J ends were trimmed by 3 bases and 4 bases, with 11 bases remaining between them. The CDR3 runs to 14 residues. The germline V gene has CDR1 SGHDT and CDR2 YYEEEE. Written as DNA, the CDR3 is TGTGCCAGCAGCTGGAGGGACACAAAAAACATTCAGTACTTC. It translates to CASSWRDTKNIQYF.

The rearrangement joins TRBV7-9 to TRBJ2-7; no reliable D call. The CDR3 spans 15 residues. Germline V gives CDR1 SEHNR, CDR2 FQNEAQ (reference sequence). V was clipped by 1 base and J by 2 bases, with 12 bases between them. The CDR3 is CASSLDRQVAYEQYF. In nucleotides, the CDR3 is TGTGCCAGCAGCTTAGATCGGCAGGTAGCCTACGAGCAGTACTTC. The complete variable domain, with remaining parts taken from reference TRBV7-9 and TRBJ2-7, reads DTGVSQNPRHKITKRGQNVTFRCDPISEHNRLYWYRQTLGQGPEFLTYFQNEAQLEKSRLLSDRFSAERPKGSFSTLEIQRTEQGDSAMYLCASSLDRQVAYEQYFGPGTRLTVT.

The chain carries TRBV5-1 and TRBJ2-2; D may be TRBD2 (5 bases). Germline CDR1 and CDR2: SGHRS and YFSETQ. There are 14 residues in the CDR3. The germline V and J ends were trimmed by 5 bases and 2 bases, with 10 bases remaining between them. The CDR3 DNA is TGCGCCAGCAGGAGGGAGACCAACACCGGGGAGCTGTTTTTT. Protein: CASRRETNTGELFF.

V and J are TRBV7-2 and TRBJ1-2; D uncertain. Germline V gene lookup returns CDR1 SGHTA and CDR2 FQGNSA. Trimming pared 0 bases from V and 7 bases from J, leaving 12 bases between. This CDR3 is built from 14 residues. The CDR3 is CASSLANRLGGYTF. The CDR3 bases are TGTGCCAGCAGCTTAGCGAACCGCTTGGGTGGCTACACCTTC.

V and J are TRBV10-2 and TRBJ1-2; D may be TRBD1 (6 bases). This CDR3 has 15 amino acids. The germline V gene encodes CDR1 WSHSY and CDR2 SAAADI. The germline V and J ends were trimmed by 3 bases and 3 bases, with 14 bases remaining between them. As DNA, the CDR3 is TGCGCCAGCAGTGATATGAGAGGGGGGCACTATGGCTACACCTTC. Protein product: CASSDMRGGHYGYTF.

The chain carries TRBV15 and TRBJ2-7; D tentatively reads TRBD1 or TRBD2 (5 bases each). V was clipped by 3 bases and J by 6 bases, with 18 bases between them. Per germline, CDR1 LNHNV and CDR2 YYDKDF (reference sequence). The CDR3 has 15 residues. The CDR3 sequence: CATSSPVGVDREQYF. Written as DNA, the CDR3 is TGTGCCACCAGCAGCCCAGTGGGGGTGGACCGCGAGCAGTACTTC.

The chain has TRBV4-1 and TRBJ1-2; 7 positions agree with TRBD1. Germline lookup yields CDR1 MGHRA and CDR2 YSYEKL. V shed 0 bases and J 8 bases; nucleotides not matched to a gene: 9. CDR3 length: 15 amino acids. The CDR3 DNA sequence: TGCGCCAGCAGCCAAGATCCGACCAGGGGGTTCGGCTACACCTTC. Encoded protein: CASSQDPTRGFGYTF.

This chain joins TRBV30 and TRBJ2-7; possibly TRBD2 for D (5 bases). Germline CDR1 and CDR2: GTSNPN and SVGIG (reference sequence). V dropped 2 bases and J dropped 9 bases, with 11 bases sitting between them. The CDR3 extends over 11 amino acids. CDR3 protein: CAWSLGEGQYF. The CDR3 DNA sequence: TGTGCCTGGAGTTTGGGCGAGGGGCAGTACTTC.

The count of this clone is one. The chain uses TRBV27 and TRBJ2-3, with 14 bases matching TRBD2. V trimming: 4 bases; J trimming: 8 bases; junction bases outside the gene matches: 17. The CDR3 has 19 residues. Germline CDR1 and CDR2: MNHEY and SMNVEV (reference sequence). The CDR3 coding sequence is TGTGCCAGCAGTTACCGGACTAGCGGGAGGCTCATGATCTTCTTTACGCAGTATTTT. Encoded protein: CASSYRTSGRLMIFFTQYF.

The V call is TRBV18, the J call TRBJ2-3; 9 bases are shared with TRBD2. CDR1 and CDR2 from the germline V gene are KGHSH and LQKENI. The V segment lost 2 bases and the J segment 1 base; nucleotides outside the gene matches: 7. The CDR3 consists of 17 residues. CDR3 loop: CASSPSTSGFRTDTQYF. In nucleotides, the CDR3 is TGTGCCAGCTCACCATCGACTAGCGGATTTCGCACAGATACGCAGTATTTT.

This sequence joins TRBV27 and TRBJ2-2, with 10 positions matching TRBD1. The CDR3 totals 16 residues. V shed 6 bases, J shed 1 base, and the junction held 5 bases outside the gene matches. Germline CDR1 MNHEY, CDR2 SMNVEV (reference sequence). In nucleotides, the CDR3 is TGTGCCAGCAGAACGGGACAGGGGTGGAACACCGGGGAGCTGTTTTTT. This encodes CASRTGQGWNTGELFF.

This rearrangement joins TRBV29-1 to TRBJ1-2; D remains ambiguous. Germline CDR1 is SQVTM and CDR2 is ANQGSEA. The CDR3 is made up of 13 amino acids. V shed 7 bases and J shed 4 bases, with 16 bases lying between them. CDR3 nucleotide sequence: TGCAGCGCCGCGGACCCCATCGTCTATGGCTACACCTTC. This encodes CSAADPIVYGYTF.

This clone was seen a single time. The chain carries TRBV15 and TRBJ2-7; 7 bases align to TRBD1. After removal of 4 bases from V and 2 bases from J, the junction contained 8 bases not matched to a gene. This CDR3 has 15 amino acids. Germline V lookup: CDR1 LNHNV, CDR2 YYDKDF (reference sequence). The CDR3: CATSKNRGHAYEQYF. The DNA for the CDR3 is TGTGCCACCAGCAAGAACAGGGGTCACGCCTACGAGCAGTACTTC.

This clone was recorded many times. Other DNA sequences in the same sample also yield this CDR3. The CDR3 sequence is CATLGQGMNTEAFF. The CDR3 nucleotides are TGTGCCACCCTAGGGCAGGGAATGAACACTGAAGCTTTCTTT. The rearrangement uses TRBV10-3 and TRBJ1-1; maybe TRBD1 (5 bases). The CDR3 covers 14 residues. Looked up from germline, CDR1 is ENHRY and CDR2 is SYGVKD. Trimming pared 10 bases from V and 0 bases from J, leaving 15 bases between.

The chain employs TRBV4-2 and TRBJ2-7, with 9 nucleotides matching TRBD1. Germline V lookup: CDR1 LGHNA, CDR2 YNFKEQ. This CDR3 comprises 15 residues. After removal of 1 base from V and 1 base from J, the junction contained 2 bases not matched to a gene. The CDR3 DNA follows: TGTGCCAGCAGCCAAGCCGGGACAGGGTCCTACGAGCAGTACTTC. Amino acid sequence: CASSQAGTGSYEQYF.

This chain connects TRBV11-2 to TRBJ2-1, with D perhaps assigned TRBD1 or TRBD2 (7 bases each). Germline V lookup: CDR1 SGHAT, CDR2 FQNNGV. Trimming shortened V by 5 bases and J by 8 bases, and 16 bases separated the two germline ends. CDR3 length: 14 residues. The chain's CDR3 is CASSKGGGSYEQFF. As DNA, the CDR3 is TGTGCCAGCAGCAAAGGGGGCGGGAGCTATGAGCAGTTCTTC.

The V gene is TRBV27, the J gene TRBJ1-1; 7 bases fit TRBD1. The junction had 6 bases not matched to a gene; V was cut back by 6 bases and J by 11 bases. Germline V CDR1 and CDR2: MNHEY, SMNVEV (reference sequence). This CDR3 has 11 residues. CDR3: CASRQGRGAFF. CDR3 DNA sequence: TGTGCCAGCAGGCAGGGCAGGGGGGCTTTCTTT.